This is a list of T cell receptor beta chains from one sample in a study of technical replicates of blood from a handful of donors. The table came from immunoSEQ multiplex PCR; TCRdb's copy has only in-frame clones and leaves some out. The sample includes around 50,000 clones, 90% to 97% of them seen just once. Sequencing was carried out using T cells isolated from PBMCs. The receptors here all came from a human donor in good health. Both conserved end residues are part of each CDR3. Fields, in order: J gene, CDR3 length, clone size, V gene, D gene, CDR3 protein, CDR3 DNA. D genes are given only for firm matches. The listing skips clone size in some rows; elsewhere it reads once, few, many or a size class.

TRBJ2-1 15 . TRBV6-5 TRBD2 CASSPTSGIYNEQFF TGTGCCAGCAGCCCGACTAGCGGGATTTACAATGAGCAGTTCTTC
TRBJ2-1 16 . TRBV7-8 TRBD2 CASSLTSATPYNEQFF TGTGCCAGCAGCTTAACTAGCGCGACCCCCTACAATGAGCAGTTCTTC
TRBJ1-3 14 . TRBV27 . CASSLAGAGNTIYF TGTGCCAGCAGTTTAGCAGGGGCTGGAAACACCATATATTTT
TRBJ1-2 14 . TRBV19 TRBD1 CASSPDRNNYGYTF TGTGCCAGTAGTCCGGACAGGAATAACTATGGCTACACCTTC
TRBJ2-7 15 . TRBV10-1 . CASSEGAGWGNEQYF TGCGCCAGCAGTGAAGGGGCGGGATGGGGTAACGAGCAGTACTTC
TRBJ2-4 15 . TRBV2 . CASSDEGLAKNIQYF TGTGCCAGCAGTGACGAGGGACTAGCCAAAAACATTCAGTACTTC
TRBJ2-7 15 . TRBV7-6 TRBD1 CASSSPRDSSYEQYF TGTGCCAGCAGCTCACCCCGGGACAGCTCCTACGAGCAGTACTTC
TRBJ1-1 13 . TRBV6-5 . CASSYGGRTEAFF TGTGCCAGCAGTTACGGGGGCCGGACTGAAGCTTTCTTT
TRBJ2-1 14 . TRBV29-1 TRBD2 CSVVTSGRPNEQFF TGCAGCGTGGTTACTAGCGGGAGGCCCAATGAGCAGTTCTTC
TRBJ2-7 14 . TRBV6-5 . CASSFVRAHYEQYF TGTGCCAGCAGTTTTGTCAGGGCCCACTACGAGCAGTACTTC
TRBJ1-2 14 . TRBV7-9 . CASSLAGSWPGYTF TGTGCCAGCAGCTTAGCCGGGAGTTGGCCTGGCTACACCTTC
TRBJ2-7 16 . TRBV19 TRBD1 CASRRLGGGQGYEQYF TGTGCCAGTAGACGCCTCGGGGGCGGACAGGGGTACGAGCAGTACTTC
TRBJ1-1 14 . TRBV25-1 . CASSEYSLNTEAFF TGTGCCAGCAGTGAATACAGTCTGAACACTGAAGCTTTCTTT
TRBJ2-7 20 . TRBV7-6 TRBD2 CASSLEPHGLAGESSYEQYF TGTGCCAGCAGCTTAGAACCCCACGGACTAGCGGGCGAGAGCTCCTACGAGCAGTACTTC
TRBJ1-4 15 . TRBV28 . CASSLGVRVNEKLFF TGTGCCAGCAGTTTAGGGGTCAGGGTTAATGAAAAACTGTTTTTT
TRBJ2-7 13 . TRBV19 . CASSITSSYEQYF TGTGCCAGTAGTATCACTAGCAGCTACGAGCAGTACTTC
TRBJ2-2 13 . TRBV6-4 . CASSETDTGELFF TGTGCCAGCAGTGAGACAGACACCGGGGAGCTGTTTTTT
TRBJ1-1 16 . TRBV7-8 TRBD1 CASSLALDRGGTEAFF TGTGCCAGCAGCTTAGCGCTTGACAGGGGGGGTACTGAAGCTTTCTTT
TRBJ2-7 14 . TRBV9 TRBD2 CASSVTGGPNEQYF TGTGCCAGCAGCGTTACGGGAGGGCCCAACGAGCAGTACTTC
TRBJ1-1 13 . TRBV7-7 . CASSLADFTEAFF TGTGCTAGCAGCTTAGCCGACTTCACTGAAGCTTTCTTT
TRBJ1-1 16 . TRBV6-5 TRBD1 CASSSLSGQAKFEAFF TGTGCCAGCAGTTCTCTTAGTGGACAGGCGAAATTTGAAGCTTTCTTT
TRBJ1-2 12 . TRBV6-6 . CASTKEGEGYTF TGTGCCAGCACCAAGGAGGGTGAAGGCTACACCTTC
TRBJ1-1 16 . TRBV10-1 . CASSDQLSGVHTEAFF TGCGCCAGCAGTGACCAGTTATCGGGGGTGCACACTGAAGCTTTCTTT
TRBJ2-3 14 . TRBV6-5 . CASRTSRSTDTQYF TGTGCCAGCAGAACTAGCCGGAGCACAGATACGCAGTATTTT
TRBJ1-2 15 . TRBV9 . CASSVAGGASYGYTF TGTGCCAGCAGCGTAGCCGGCGGGGCGAGCTATGGCTACACCTTC
TRBJ1-4 17 . TRBV29-1 TRBD1 CSLYRGDNIVTNEKLFF TGCAGCTTATACAGGGGGGATAATATAGTCACTAATGAAAAACTGTTTTTT
TRBJ2-1 14 . TRBV19 . CASSMRGGMNEQFF TGTGCCAGTAGTATGAGGGGCGGGATGAATGAGCAGTTCTTC
TRBJ1-1 14 . TRBV7-9 TRBD1 CASIPQGKNTEAFF TGTGCCAGCATCCCACAGGGGAAAAACACTGAAGCTTTCTTT
TRBJ2-7 14 . TRBV28 . CASITGTPPYEQYF TGTGCCAGCATTACCGGGACTCCACCCTACGAGCAGTACTTC
TRBJ1-5 16 . TRBV7-8 . CASSRESWGYNQPQHF TGTGCCAGCAGCCGTGAATCTTGGGGCTACAATCAGCCCCAGCATTTT
TRBJ2-3 16 . TRBV30 TRBD2 CAWSRGSQRESDTQYF TGTGCCTGGAGTAGAGGTTCCCAGCGGGAGAGCGATACGCAGTATTTT
TRBJ2-2 18 once TRBV4-3 TRBD1 CASSQEGWDRENTGELFF TGCGCCAGCAGCCAAGAAGGTTGGGACAGGGAGAACACCGGGGAGCTGTTTTTT
TRBJ2-7 15 . TRBV4-2 . CASSQEGGSSYEQYF TGTGCCAGCAGCCAAGAGGGGGGAAGCTCCTACGAGCAGTACTTC
TRBJ2-5 14 . TRBV14 . CASSLQSYQETQYF TGTGCCAGCAGCTTACAGAGTTACCAAGAGACCCAGTACTTC
TRBJ2-2 13 . TRBV5-8 . CASSLDFPGELFF TGTGCCAGCAGCTTGGACTTCCCCGGGGAGCTGTTTTTT
TRBJ2-7 17 . TRBV9 TRBD2 CASSGTGGTSGSYEQYF TGTGCCAGCAGCGGGACGGGGGGGACTAGCGGGAGCTACGAGCAGTACTTC
TRBJ2-5 17 . TRBV21-1 . CASSETGTSRGQETQYF TGTGCCAGCAGCGAAACAGGGACTAGCAGAGGTCAAGAGACCCAGTACTTC
TRBJ1-3 16 . TRBV9 TRBD1 CASSPRQGQGGNTIYF TGTGCCAGCAGCCCTAGACAGGGTCAAGGAGGAAACACCATATATTTT
TRBJ1-1 12 . TRBV6-1 . CASSERHLEAFF TGTGCCAGCAGTGAACGACACCTTGAAGCTTTCTTT
TRBJ1-4 15 . TRBV11-2 TRBD1 CASSLGDRDREKLFF TGTGCCAGCAGCTTAGGGGACAGGGATAGAGAAAAACTGTTTTTT
TRBJ2-7 13 . TRBV19 . CASSISHPYEQYF TGTGCCAGTAGTATCTCACACCCCTACGAGCAGTACTTC
TRBJ2-7 20 . TRBV7-6 TRBD2 CASSLAYIRSAGESPYEQYF TGTGCCAGCAGCTTAGCATATATTCGTTCGGCGGGAGAGTCCCCCTACGAGCAGTACTTC
TRBJ1-5 17 . TRBV6-4 . CASSETVRGPSRQPQHF TGTGCCAGCAGTGAGACGGTCAGGGGTCCCTCGAGACAGCCCCAGCATTTT
TRBJ2-3 12 . TRBV18 . CASSPSADTQYF TGTGCCAGCTCCCCCTCGGCAGATACGCAGTATTTT
TRBJ2-7 14 . TRBV6-6 TRBD2 CASSSGLAIYEQYF TGTGCCAGCAGTAGCGGACTAGCAATCTACGAGCAGTACTTC
TRBJ2-7 13 . TRBV7-6 TRBD1 CASSSSQGNEQYF TGTGCCAGCAGCTCATCACAGGGGAACGAGCAGTACTTC
TRBJ2-7 15 . TRBV7-6 TRBD1 CASSLGGQGAYEQYF TGTGCCAGCAGCTTAGGGGGACAGGGGGCATACGAGCAGTACTTC
TRBJ1-1 12 . TRBV13 . CASSLDATEAFF TGTGCCAGCAGCTTAGACGCGACTGAAGCTTTCTTT
TRBJ1-2 17 once TRBV7-2 . CASSSPGKATFPYGYTF TGTGCCAGCAGCTCCCCAGGGAAGGCCACGTTCCCCTATGGCTACACCTTC
TRBJ2-7 15 . TRBV5-6 TRBD1 CASSYETGVIYEQYF TGTGCCAGCAGCTACGAGACAGGGGTGATCTACGAGCAGTACTTC
TRBJ1-1 15 . TRBV6-5 TRBD1 CASSYKAGGTIEAFF TGTGCCAGCAGTTATAAGGCAGGGGGCACCATAGAAGCTTTCTTT
TRBJ2-2 14 . TRBV29-1 TRBD1 CSVLRDRGAGELFF TGCAGCGTCCTCCGGGACAGGGGGGCCGGGGAGCTGTTTTTT
TRBJ2-2 14 . TRBV13 . CASSTSDKVGELFF TGTGCCAGCAGCACCTCGGACAAAGTCGGGGAGCTGTTTTTT
TRBJ1-5 12 once TRBV6-5 . CASSPGHQPQHF TGTGCCAGCAGCCCAGGGCATCAGCCCCAGCATTTT
TRBJ2-1 14 . TRBV9 . CASSVVDSANEQFF TGTGCCAGCAGCGTAGTTGATAGCGCCAATGAGCAGTTCTTC
TRBJ2-6 15 . TRBV6-5 TRBD2 CASNGGSSGANVLTF TGTGCCAGCAATGGCGGGAGCTCTGGGGCCAACGTCCTGACTTTC
TRBJ2-3 13 . TRBV28 . CASRVTGTDTQYF TGTGCCAGCAGGGTTACAGGGACAGATACGCAGTATTTT
TRBJ1-3 15 . TRBV28 . CASSRLGISGNTIYF TGTGCCAGCAGTCGACTAGGTATCTCTGGAAACACCATATATTTT
TRBJ1-1 13 . TRBV2 . CASSTGSYTEAFF TGTGCCAGCAGTACCGGGAGCTACACTGAAGCTTTCTTT
TRBJ2-1 15 . TRBV19 TRBD2 CASTKSSGAYNEQFF TGTGCCAGTACGAAATCCAGCGGGGCCTACAATGAGCAGTTCTTC